These 6 T cell receptor beta chains were sequenced from one sample in a study of T cells in Graves' hyperthyroidism and ophthalmopathy. Regions amplified from RNA transcripts were the TCR beta CDR3 regions. Carried out on the TCR CDR3, a first-round RT-PCR used the HTBI primer set. TCRdb recomputed calls from the multiplex PCR reads with MiXCR, one row per CDR3 protein. Altogether about 640,000 distinct CDR3 sequences are present, around 20% being singletons, with the ten largest covering around a third. The sequenced sample was blood. Receptor source: a man aged 30 to 45 with Graves' ophthalmopathy.

The table lists this clonotype with many counts. The rearrangement links TRBV28 to TRBJ2-3, with 13 bases lining up with TRBD2. The trim removed 7 bases at V and 8 bases at J, leaving 6 bases unmatched. The CDR3 has 14 residues. Germline V gene sequence: CDR1 MDHEN, CDR2 SYDVKM. CDR3 coding DNA: TGTGCCAGCAAGCCGGGACTAGCGGGGACTACGCAGTATTTT. It yields the protein CASKPGLAGTTQYF.

This clonotype was picked up a small number of times. CDR3 coding DNA: TGTGCCAGCTCACCACCGGAGGGGCCTCTCTACAATGAGCAGTTCTTC. It specifies CASSPPEGPLYNEQFF. The chain recombines TRBV18 with TRBJ2-1; weak D call: TRBD2 (6 bases). CDR3 length: 16 amino acids. Germline V gene data show CDR1 as KGHSH and CDR2 as LQKENI. V was trimmed by 0 bases and J by 3 bases, leaving 12 bases between them.

This chain uses TRBV15 with TRBJ1-5; D call uncertain. The germline V and J ends were trimmed by 8 bases and 9 bases, with 17 bases remaining between them. The CDR3 spans 13 residues. Germline values: CDR1 LNHNV, CDR2 YYDKDF (reference sequence). The CDR3 coding sequence is TGTGCCACCGGAGAAAGTCGTATGGGGCCCCAGCATTTT. It translates to CATGESRMGPQHF.

This clonotype was counted ten times or more. V and J are TRBV13 and TRBJ2-1; D gene ambiguous. Germline V gene sequence: CDR1 PRHDT, CDR2 FYEKMQ (reference sequence). V lost 1 base and J lost 7, with 8 bases in between. The CDR3 has 13 residues. The CDR3 here is CASSLVTANEQFF. CDR3 DNA sequence: TGTGCCAGCAGCTTAGTTACGGCTAATGAGCAGTTCTTC.

The sample holds a few counts of this clonotype. This sequence joins TRBV5-6 and TRBJ2-7, with 9 positions matching TRBD1. The V gene's germline CDR1 is SGHDT and CDR2 YYEEEE. The CDR3 contains 11 residues. The V and J ends lost 7 bases and 7 bases, in that order; junction bases with no gene match: 3. The CDR3 coding sequence is TGTGCCAGCGGACAGGGGAGGGAGCAGTACTTC. Protein product: CASGQGREQYF.

This clonotype was seen a few times. This sequence joins TRBV28 and TRBJ1-1; D is unresolved. The CDR3 is 18 residues long. V dropped 5 bases and J dropped 0 bases, with 22 bases sitting between them. Germline CDR1 reads MDHEN; CDR2 reads SYDVKM. The CDR3, as DNA: TGTGCCAGCAGTAACCCTTTAACGGCCACGGCATTGAACACTGAAGCTTTCTTT. Residues: CASSNPLTATALNTEAFF.